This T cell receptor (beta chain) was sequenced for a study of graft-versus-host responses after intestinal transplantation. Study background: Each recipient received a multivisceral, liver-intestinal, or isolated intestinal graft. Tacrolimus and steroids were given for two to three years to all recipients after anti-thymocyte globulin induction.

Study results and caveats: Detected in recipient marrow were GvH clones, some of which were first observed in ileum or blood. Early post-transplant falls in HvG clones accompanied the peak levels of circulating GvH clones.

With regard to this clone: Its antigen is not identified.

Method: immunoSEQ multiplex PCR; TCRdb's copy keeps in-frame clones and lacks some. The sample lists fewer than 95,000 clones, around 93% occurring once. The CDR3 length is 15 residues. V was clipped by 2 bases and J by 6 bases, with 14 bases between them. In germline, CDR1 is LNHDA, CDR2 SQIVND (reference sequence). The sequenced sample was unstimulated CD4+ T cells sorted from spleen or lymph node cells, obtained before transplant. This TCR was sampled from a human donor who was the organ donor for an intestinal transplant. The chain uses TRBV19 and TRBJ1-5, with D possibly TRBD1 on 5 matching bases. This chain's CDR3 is CASSIITGGSQPQHF. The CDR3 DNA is TGTGCCAGTAGTATAATAACCGGGGGGAGTCAGCCCCAGCATTTT.